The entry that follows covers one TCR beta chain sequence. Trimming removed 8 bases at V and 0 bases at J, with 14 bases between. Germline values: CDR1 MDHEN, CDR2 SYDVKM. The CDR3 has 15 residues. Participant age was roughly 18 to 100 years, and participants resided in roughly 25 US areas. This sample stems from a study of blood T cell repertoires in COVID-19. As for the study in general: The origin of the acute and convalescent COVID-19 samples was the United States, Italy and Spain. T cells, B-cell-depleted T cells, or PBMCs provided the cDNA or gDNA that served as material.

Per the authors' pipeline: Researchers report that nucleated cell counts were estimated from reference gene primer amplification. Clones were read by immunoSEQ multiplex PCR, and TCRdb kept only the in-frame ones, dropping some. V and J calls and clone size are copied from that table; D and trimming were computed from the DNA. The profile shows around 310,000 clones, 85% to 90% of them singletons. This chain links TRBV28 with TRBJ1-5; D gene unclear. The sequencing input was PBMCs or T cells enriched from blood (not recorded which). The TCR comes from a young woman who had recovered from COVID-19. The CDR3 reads CASVIRGYSNQPQHF. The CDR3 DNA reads TGTGCCAGCGTAATCCGGGGTTATAGCAATCAGCCCCAGCATTTT.